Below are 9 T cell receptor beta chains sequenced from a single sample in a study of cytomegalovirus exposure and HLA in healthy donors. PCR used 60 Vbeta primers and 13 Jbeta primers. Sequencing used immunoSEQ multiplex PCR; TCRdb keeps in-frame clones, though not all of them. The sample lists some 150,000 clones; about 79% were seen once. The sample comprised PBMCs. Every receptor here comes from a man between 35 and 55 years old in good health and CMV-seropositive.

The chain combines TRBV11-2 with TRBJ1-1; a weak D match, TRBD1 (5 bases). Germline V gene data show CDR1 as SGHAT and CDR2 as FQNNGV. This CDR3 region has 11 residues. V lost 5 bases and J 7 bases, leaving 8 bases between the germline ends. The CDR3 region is CASSRTLEAFF. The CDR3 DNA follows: TGTGCCAGCAGCCGGACACTTGAAGCTTTCTTT.

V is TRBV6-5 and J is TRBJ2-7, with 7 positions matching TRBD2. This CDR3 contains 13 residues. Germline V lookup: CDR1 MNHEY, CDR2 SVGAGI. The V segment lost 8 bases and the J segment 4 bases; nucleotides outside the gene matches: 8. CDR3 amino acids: CASGRARTYEQYF. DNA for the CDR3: TGTGCCAGCGGGAGGGCCCGAACTTACGAGCAGTACTTC.

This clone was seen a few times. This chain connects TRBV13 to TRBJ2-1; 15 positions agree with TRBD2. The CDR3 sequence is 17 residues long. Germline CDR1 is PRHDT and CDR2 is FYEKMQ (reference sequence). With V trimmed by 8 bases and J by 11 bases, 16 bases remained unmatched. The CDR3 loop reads CASGEVTGLAGGNKQFF. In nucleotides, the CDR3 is TGTGCCAGCGGTGAAGTAACTGGACTAGCGGGAGGGAACAAGCAGTTCTTC.

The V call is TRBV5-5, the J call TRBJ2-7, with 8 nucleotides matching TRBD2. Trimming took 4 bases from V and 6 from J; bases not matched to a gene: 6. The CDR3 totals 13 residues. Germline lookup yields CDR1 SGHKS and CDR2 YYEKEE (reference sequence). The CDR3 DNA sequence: TGTGCCAGCAGCCGGGGGGGGGCGGTCGAGCAGTACTTC. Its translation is CASSRGGAVEQYF.

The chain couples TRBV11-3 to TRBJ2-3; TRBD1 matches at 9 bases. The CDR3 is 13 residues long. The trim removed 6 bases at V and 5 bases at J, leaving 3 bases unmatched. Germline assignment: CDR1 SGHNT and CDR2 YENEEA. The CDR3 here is CASRTGGIDTQYF. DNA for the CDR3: TGTGCCAGCAGAACAGGGGGCATAGATACGCAGTATTTT.

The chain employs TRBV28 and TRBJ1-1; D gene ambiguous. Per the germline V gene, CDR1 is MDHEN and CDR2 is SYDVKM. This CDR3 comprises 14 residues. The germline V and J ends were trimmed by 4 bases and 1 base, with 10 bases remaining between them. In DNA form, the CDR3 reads TGTGCCAGCAGTTGGCCCTCAAAGAACACTGAAGCTTTCTTT. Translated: CASSWPSKNTEAFF.

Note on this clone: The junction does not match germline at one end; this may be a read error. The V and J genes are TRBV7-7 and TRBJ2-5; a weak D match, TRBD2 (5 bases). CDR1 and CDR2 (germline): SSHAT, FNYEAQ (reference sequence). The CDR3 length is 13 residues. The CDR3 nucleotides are TGTGCTAGCAGCTTTGGAGGTCAAGAGACCCAGTACTTC. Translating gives CASSFGGQETQYF.

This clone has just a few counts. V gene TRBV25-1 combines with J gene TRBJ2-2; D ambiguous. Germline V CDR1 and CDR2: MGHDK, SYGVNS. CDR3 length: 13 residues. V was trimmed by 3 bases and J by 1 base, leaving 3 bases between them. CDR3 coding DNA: TGTGCCAGCAGTGACATGAACACCGGGGAGCTGTTTTTT. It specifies CASSDMNTGELFF.

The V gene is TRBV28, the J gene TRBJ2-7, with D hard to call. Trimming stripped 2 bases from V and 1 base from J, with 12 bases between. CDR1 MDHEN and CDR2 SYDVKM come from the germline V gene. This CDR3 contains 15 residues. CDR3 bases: TGTGCCAGCAGTTTAACCGTACCGGTGTCCTACGAGCAGTACTTC. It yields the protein CASSLTVPVSYEQYF.